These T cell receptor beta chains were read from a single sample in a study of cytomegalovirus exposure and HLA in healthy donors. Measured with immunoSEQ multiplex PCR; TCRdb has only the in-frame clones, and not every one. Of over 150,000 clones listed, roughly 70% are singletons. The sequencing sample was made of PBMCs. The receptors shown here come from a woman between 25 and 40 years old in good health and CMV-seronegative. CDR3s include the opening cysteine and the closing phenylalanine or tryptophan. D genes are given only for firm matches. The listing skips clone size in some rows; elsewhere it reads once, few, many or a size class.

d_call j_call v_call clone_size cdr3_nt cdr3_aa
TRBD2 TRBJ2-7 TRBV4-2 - TGTGCCAGCAGCCGGAAACTAGCGGGGGTGCACGAGCAGTACTTC CASSRKLAGVHEQYF
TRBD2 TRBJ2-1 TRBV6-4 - TGTGCCAGCAGTGAAGTGGGACTAGCCGATGAGCAGTTCTTC CASSEVGLADEQFF
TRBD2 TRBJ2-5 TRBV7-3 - TGTGCCAGCAGCCTCAGTAGCGGGGTCGAGACCCAGTACTTC CASSLSSGVETQYF
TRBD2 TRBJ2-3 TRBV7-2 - TGTGCCAGCAGCCCTACAAGCGGGAGAACAGATACGCAGTATTTT CASSPTSGRTDTQYF
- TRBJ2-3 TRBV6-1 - TGTGCCAGCAGTGAAACAGGGTATGGTGGCACAGATACGCAGTATTTT CASSETGYGGTDTQYF
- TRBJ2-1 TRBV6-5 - TGTGCCAGCAGTAATCAGGGGTTGCAGTTCTTC CASSNQGLQFF
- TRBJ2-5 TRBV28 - TGTGCCAGCAGTCCCGGTCTGGAAGAGACCCAGTACTTC CASSPGLEETQYF
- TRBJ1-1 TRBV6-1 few TGTGCCAGCAAATCAGGGTGGGTGAACACTGAAGCTTTCTTT CASKSGWVNTEAFF
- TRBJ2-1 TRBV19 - TGTGCCAGTAGTTACGGAGGCGGCTACAATGAGCAGTTCTTC CASSYGGGYNEQFF
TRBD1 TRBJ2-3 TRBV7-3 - TGTGCCAGCAGCCCGGACAGGGGCCCAGATACGCAGTATTTT CASSPDRGPDTQYF
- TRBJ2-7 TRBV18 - TGTGCCAGCTCACCGTCGGTATCCTACGAGCAGTACTTC CASSPSVSYEQYF
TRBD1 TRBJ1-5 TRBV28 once TGTGCCAGCACTGGGACAGATCAGCCCCAGCATTTT CASTGTDQPQHF
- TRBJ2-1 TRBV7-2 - TGTGCCAGCAGCTTAGTAGTGGGGAGCTCCTACAATGAGCAGTTCTTC CASSLVVGSSYNEQFF
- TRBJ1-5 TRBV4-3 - TGCGCCAGCAGCCCGGGGAGTAGCAATCAGCCCCAGCATTTT CASSPGSSNQPQHF
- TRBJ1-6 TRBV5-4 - TGTGCCAGCAGCTTATCGGGACAAACAAATTCACCCCTCCACTTT CASSLSGQTNSPLHF
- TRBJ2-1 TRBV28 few TGTGCCAGCAGGTCCACAGGAGCCTACAATGAGCAGTTCTTC CASRSTGAYNEQFF
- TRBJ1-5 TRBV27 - TGTGCCAGCAGTTTCGGTCAGGGCAATCAGCCCCAGCATTTT CASSFGQGNQPQHF
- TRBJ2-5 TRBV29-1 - TGCAGCGTTGGAGGCAGACTATCGCAAGAGACCCAGTACTTC CSVGGRLSQETQYF
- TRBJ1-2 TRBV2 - TGTGCCAGCACCTGGGAGGAAAGATCCTATGGCTACACCTTC CASTWEERSYGYTF
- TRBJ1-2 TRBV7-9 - TGTGCCAGCAGCTTAGCGGCAGGCGACTATGGCTACACCTTC CASSLAAGDYGYTF
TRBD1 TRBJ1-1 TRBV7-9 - TGTGCCAGCAGCTTAGCGGGGACAGGAGCCGAAGCTTTCTTT CASSLAGTGAEAFF
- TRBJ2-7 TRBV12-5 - TGTGCTAGTGGTTTGGTAGGGCAGGGGATATCCTACGAGCAGTACTTC CASGLVGQGISYEQYF
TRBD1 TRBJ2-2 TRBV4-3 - TGCGCCAGCAGCCAAGGGACAGGGGTTACCGGGGAGCTGTTTTTT CASSQGTGVTGELFF
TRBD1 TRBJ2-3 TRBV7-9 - TGTGCCAGCAGCCCCCGGGACAGGGGGCGTACGCAGTATTTT CASSPRDRGRTQYF
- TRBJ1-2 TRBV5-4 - TGTGCCAGCAGCTTGAGGGGCGCTGGGGTCTATGGCTACACCTTC CASSLRGAGVYGYTF
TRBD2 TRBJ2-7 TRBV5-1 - TGCGTCTCCGCGGGAGAATACGAGCAGTACTTC CVSAGEYEQYF
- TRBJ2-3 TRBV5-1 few TGCGCCAGCAGCTCCTCAGGGAACCCCGCAACAGATACGCAGTATTTT CASSSSGNPATDTQYF
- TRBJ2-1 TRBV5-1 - TGCGCCAGCAGCTTGCAGCGAAATGAGCAGTTCTTC CASSLQRNEQFF
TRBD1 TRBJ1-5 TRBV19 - TGTGCCAGTAAAATACAGGGGGCGAGCAATCAGCCCCAGCATTTT CASKIQGASNQPQHF
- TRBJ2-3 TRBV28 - TGTGCCAGCAGTGCCTCAGTTACTAATACGCAGTATTTT CASSASVTNTQYF
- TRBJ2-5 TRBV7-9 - TGTGCCAGCAGTAAGACAGCTTCGGGAGCCCAGTACTTC CASSKTASGAQYF
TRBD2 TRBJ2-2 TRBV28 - TGTGCCAGCCTAACTAGCGGGCACACCGGGGAGCTGTTTTTT CASLTSGHTGELFF
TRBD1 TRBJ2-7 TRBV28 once TGTGCCGCCAACAACCCCGGGACAGACTACGAGCAGTACTTC CAANNPGTDYEQYF
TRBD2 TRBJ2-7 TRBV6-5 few TGTGCCAGCAGGTCCGCGGGACTAGCGGCCTACGAGCAGTACTTC CASRSAGLAAYEQYF
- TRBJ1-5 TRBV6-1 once TGTGCCAGCAGTGGGGGCCAGCTATTCAATCAGCCCCAGCATTTT CASSGGQLFNQPQHF
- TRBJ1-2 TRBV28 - TGTGCCAGCAGGCCCCCGGGGGGGCGAAACTATGGCTACACCTTC CASRPPGGRNYGYTF
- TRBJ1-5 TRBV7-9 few TGTGCCAGCAGCTTAACTGGGCAGGGACTTCAGCCCCAGCATTTT CASSLTGQGLQPQHF
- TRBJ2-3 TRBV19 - TGTGCCAGTAGTACTCGGGGAGCTAGCACAGATACGCAGTATTTT CASSTRGASTDTQYF
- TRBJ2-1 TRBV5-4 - TGTGCCAGCAGCTTGGAGGGGGGGGGCCGAAATGAGCAGTTCTTC CASSLEGGGRNEQFF
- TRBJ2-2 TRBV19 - TGTGCCAGTAGAAGGGGGTTCACCGGGGAGCTGTTTTTT CASRRGFTGELFF